Detailed here is one TCR beta chain. The sample originates from a study of cytomegalovirus exposure and HLA in healthy donors. Vbeta (60) and Jbeta (13) primers were used in the PCR. Sequenced by immunoSEQ multiplex PCR; TCRdb stores in-frame clones only, minus some. The sample holds roughly 90,000 clones; roughly four fifths are singletons and the top ten take 4.6%. The CDR3 is 16 amino acids. Germline CDR1 reads SGHAT; CDR2 reads FQNNGV. Trimming removed 4 bases from V and 4 bases from J; junction bases left unmatched: 9. The sequence was obtained from a woman in her thirties or forties in good health and CMV-seropositive. Sequenced input: PBMCs. The rearrangement joins TRBV11-2 to TRBJ2-1, with 8 bases lining up with TRBD2. The CDR3: CASSSTAGVEYNEQFF. The CDR3 nucleotides are TGTGCCAGCAGCTCCACAGCGGGAGTGGAATACAATGAGCAGTTCTTC.